This TCR beta chain was observed in a study of T cells after yellow fever vaccination. MiXCR was run by TCRdb on the 5' RACE reads, yielding one entry per CDR3 protein. Of about 120,000 distinct CDR3 sequences in the sample, over 8% were seen once. The CDR3 runs to 14 residues. V was clipped by 1 base and J by 3 bases, with 9 bases between them. CDR1 LGHNA and CDR2 YNFKEQ come from the germline V gene. The receptor was derived from a man between 18 and 29 years old who received the YFV17D yellow fever vaccine. The rearrangement uses TRBV4-2 and TRBJ1-1; D possibly corresponds to TRBD1 (6 bases). The sample was CD8+ T cells sorted from PBMCs, taken on the day of the yellow fever booster vaccination. CDR3 residues: CASSQGGGDTEAFF. CDR3 DNA sequence: TGTGCCAGCAGCCAAGGAGGGGGGGACACTGAAGCTTTCTTT.